Each of the 15 T cell receptor beta chains below was sequenced from the same sample in a study of cytomegalovirus exposure and HLA in healthy donors. The PCR employed 60 Vbeta primers together with 13 Jbeta primers. Generated by immunoSEQ multiplex PCR, the TCRdb table keeps only in-frame clones and is missing some. The sample consists of approximately 110,000 clones, more than 60% of them appearing once. Input material: PBMCs. These receptors originate from a woman aged 40 to 50 in good health and CMV-seronegative.

This clone came up once. This sequence joins TRBV20-1 and TRBJ1-5, with D possibly TRBD1 on 5 matching bases. The V end lost 4 bases, the J end lost 12 bases, and 13 bases lay between the germline ends. The CDR3 runs 11 residues. The germline V gene has CDR1 DFQATT and CDR2 SNEGSKA (reference sequence). CDR3 in DNA: TGCAGTGCTATAATCCGGGGGGTCCAGCATTTT. It translates to CSAIIRGVQHF.

The genes are TRBV5-5 and TRBJ2-3, with 10 bases fitting TRBD2. The V gene end was trimmed by 4 bases and the J gene end by 5 bases; junction bases not matched to a gene: 4. The V gene's germline CDR1 is SGHKS and CDR2 YYEKEE (reference sequence). This CDR3 is built from 14 residues. This CDR3 is CASSPRLAGDTQYF. Here the CDR3 DNA reads TGTGCCAGCAGCCCACGACTAGCGGGAGATACGCAGTATTTT.

The genes are TRBV6-5 and TRBJ2-3, with TRBD1 matching 12 bases. The junction had 3 bases not matched to a gene; V was cut back by 2 bases and J by 6 bases. This CDR3 is 15 amino acids long. Germline V gives CDR1 MNHEY, CDR2 SVGAGI. DNA of the CDR3: TGTGCCAGCAGTTACGGGACAGGGGGCCTGGATACGCAGTATTTT. It yields the protein CASSYGTGGLDTQYF.

The rearrangement uses TRBV19 and TRBJ1-5; TRBD1 aligns across 7 bases. Losses at the gene ends were 5 bases for V and 6 bases for J; bases not matched to a gene: 10. The CDR3 loop spans 15 amino acids. CDR1 is LNHDA, CDR2 SQIVND, per germline (reference sequence). In nucleotides, the CDR3 is TGTGCCAGTAGTTCTGGGACAGACTTCGGTCAGCCCCAGCATTTT. Amino acids: CASSSGTDFGQPQHF.

The V and J genes are TRBV9 and TRBJ2-3, with 8 bases matching TRBD1. This CDR3 spans 13 amino acids. V gave up 3 bases and J gave up 9 bases; unmatched junction bases: 6. Germline CDR1 is SGDLS and CDR2 is YYNGEE. The chain's CDR3 is CASSDGGTGTQYF. In nucleotides, the CDR3 is TGTGCCAGCAGCGATGGGGGGACAGGAACGCAGTATTTT. The complete variable domain, with remaining parts taken from reference TRBV9 and TRBJ2-3, reads DSGVTQTPKHLITATGQRVTLRCSPRSGDLSVYWYQQSLDQGLQFLIQYYNGEERAKGNILERFSAQQFPDLHSELNLSSLELGDSALYFCASSDGGTGTQYFGPGTRLTVL.

The chain combines TRBV5-1 with TRBJ2-3, with TRBD2 matching 11 bases. Germline CDR1 SGHRS, CDR2 YFSETQ. There are 17 residues in the CDR3. V shed 4 bases, J shed 0 bases, and the junction held 7 bases outside the gene matches. DNA of the CDR3: TGCGCCAGCAGCACCCTAACTAGCGGGAGCAGCACAGATACGCAGTATTTT. This codes for CASSTLTSGSSTDTQYF.

CDR3 sequence reads: CAISEVVRKFTNYGYTF. DNA for the CDR3: TGTGCCATCAGTGAGGTGGTCAGGAAATTTACTAACTATGGCTACACCTTC. The chain links TRBV10-3 to TRBJ1-2; the D is unclear. This CDR3 has 17 amino acids. V was pared by 2 bases and J by 0 bases, with 16 bases between. Per the germline V gene, CDR1 is ENHRY and CDR2 is SYGVKD.

This rearrangement joins TRBV7-2 to TRBJ2-1, with 12 nucleotides matching TRBD2. Germline V gene data show CDR1 as SGHTA and CDR2 as FQGNSA. V gave up 5 bases and J gave up 15 bases; unmatched junction bases: 8. The CDR3 consists of 13 residues. CDR3 sequence reads: CASSPRLAGEAFF. CDR3 in DNA: TGTGCCAGCAGCCCCAGACTAGCGGGGGAGGCGTTCTTC.

The chain joins TRBV28 to TRBJ2-7; 9 bases are a match to TRBD2. V was clipped by 4 bases and J by 0 bases; unmatched bases: 4. This CDR3 region has 15 residues. Germline CDR1 MDHEN, CDR2 SYDVKM. As DNA, the CDR3 is TGTGCCAGCAGTTCTCCTAGCGGGACCTCCTACGAGCAGTACTTC. It codes for CASSSPSGTSYEQYF.

This chain joins TRBV30 and TRBJ1-2; D not certain. V lost 0 bases to trimming and J lost 3 bases, with 8 bases between them. Germline assignment: CDR1 GTSNPN and CDR2 SVGIG (reference sequence). The CDR3 contains 13 residues. The CDR3 DNA reads as TGTGCCTGGAGTGTCCAATTTGACTATGGCTACACCTTC. This sequence encodes CAWSVQFDYGYTF.

This chain connects TRBV18 to TRBJ2-3, with 10 bases lining up with TRBD1. The CDR3 runs 15 residues. Germline-derived CDR1 and CDR2 are KGHSH and LQKENI. V trimming: 1 base; J trimming: 3 bases; junction bases outside the gene matches: 1. CDR3 amino acids: CASSPRGQGTDTQYF. DNA for the CDR3: TGTGCCAGCTCACCACGGGGACAGGGGACAGATACGCAGTATTTT. Combining the CDR3 with reference TRBV18 and TRBJ2-3 gives the whole variable domain NAGVMQNPRHLVRRRGQEARLRCSPMKGHSHVYWYRQLPEEGLKFMVYLQKENIIDESGMPKERFSAEFPKEGPSILRIQQVVRGDSAAYFCASSPRGQGTDTQYFGPGTRLTVL.

The chain has TRBV7-2 and TRBJ1-3; 8 bases align to TRBD1. Germline V gene lookup returns CDR1 SGHTA and CDR2 FQGNSA. There are 17 residues in the CDR3. V dropped 5 bases and J dropped 2; count of bases not matched to a gene: 11. CDR3 sequence (DNA): TGTGCCAGCAGCCTGGTTCCGGGACAGGTGGCTGGAAACACCATATATTTT. Its protein is CASSLVPGQVAGNTIYF.

This chain connects TRBV28 to TRBJ1-4, with a possible D match to TRBD1 (6 bases). CDR3 size: 15 residues. V shed 6 bases and J shed 0 bases, with 11 bases lying between them. The germline CDR1 and CDR2 sequences are MDHEN and SYDVKM. The CDR3 region is CASRQDSATNEKLFF. Here the CDR3 DNA reads TGTGCCAGCAGGCAGGACAGTGCAACTAATGAAAAACTGTTTTTT.

The J gene is TRBJ2-2, the V gene TRBV7-8, with D possibly being TRBD2 (6 bases). The CDR3 length is 15 residues. The V end lost 3 bases, the J end lost 4 bases, and 12 bases lay between the germline ends. Per the germline V gene, CDR1 is SGHVS and CDR2 is FQNEAQ. CDR3 protein: CASSFGLGGTGELFF. CDR3 DNA: TGTGCCAGCAGCTTCGGTTTGGGGGGCACCGGGGAGCTGTTTTTT.

This clone was observed a single time. V is TRBV25-1 and J is TRBJ2-7; the match to TRBD2 covers 9 bases. The J segment lost 5 bases and the V segment lost 4 bases, leaving 6 bases of the junction unmatched. CDR1 is MGHDK, CDR2 SYGVNS, per germline. The CDR3 contains 14 residues. This chain's CDR3 is CASSVSGRGDEQYF. The CDR3 bases are TGTGCCAGCAGTGTTAGCGGGAGAGGAGACGAGCAGTACTTC.